This entry concerns a single TCR beta chain. Antigen: not known. This entry belongs to a study of cytomegalovirus exposure and HLA in healthy donors. Whole-study findings and limits: It was found in a later analysis that first-cohort TCR clusters tended to co-occur in the approximately 130 validation repertoires.

CDR3 size: 15 residues. TCRdb's table, derived via immunoSEQ multiplex PCR, lists solely in-frame clones and lacks some. The sample holds tens of thousands of clones; roughly 90% are singletons and the top ten take 0.95% to 1.5%. This receptor was taken from a woman aged 18-29 years in good health and CMV-seronegative. Sequenced: PBMCs. The chain has TRBV21-1 and TRBJ2-7; the tabulated D call, TRBD2, remains unverified against the DNA. TRBV21-1 counts as a pseudogene. This CDR3 reads CASSNAGAPRYEQYF. CDR3 coding DNA: TGTGCCAGCAGCAACGCGGGAGCCCCTCGCTACGAGCAGTACTTC.